This TCR beta chain comes out of a study of shared clonotypes between healthy human individuals. Only a few counts were recorded for this clone. The target antigen is unknown. It was into CD45RA+ naive and CD45RA-negative memory subsets that the CD4+ cells were split. V lost 7 bases, J lost 0 bases, and 6 bases lay in between. Germline CDR1 SNHLY, CDR2 FYNNEI. This CDR3 has 12 amino acids. Sequencing used immunoSEQ multiplex PCR; TCRdb keeps in-frame clones, though not all of them. The sample lists some 1 million clones, 65% to 75% occurring once. Overall study results and limits: Investigators collected only blood, and repertoires in tissues likely differ. Between a few donors, naive CD4 clonotypes were shared at a level of around 5.1%.

Material: memory CD4+ T cells sorted from blood. Subset given: CD45RA-negative fraction. The gene calls are TRBV2 and TRBJ1-1; D is unresolved. This TCR came from a man aged 18 to 35 in good health. Here the CDR3 reads CASKTMNTEAFF. The CDR3 coding sequence is TGTGCCAGCAAGACAATGAACACTGAAGCTTTCTTT.